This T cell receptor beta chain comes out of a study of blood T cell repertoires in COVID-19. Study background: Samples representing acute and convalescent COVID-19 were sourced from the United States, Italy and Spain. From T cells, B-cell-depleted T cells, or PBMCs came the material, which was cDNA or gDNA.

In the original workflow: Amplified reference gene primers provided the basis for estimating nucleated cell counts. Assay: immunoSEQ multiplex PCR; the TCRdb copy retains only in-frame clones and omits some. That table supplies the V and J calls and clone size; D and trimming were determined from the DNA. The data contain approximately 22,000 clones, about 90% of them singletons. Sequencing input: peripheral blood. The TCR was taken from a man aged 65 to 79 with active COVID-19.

Here the CDR3 DNA reads TGCGCCAGTACGTTACAGGGTTTATCGGACACTGAAGCTTTCTTT. Translation gives CASTLQGLSDTEAFF. V gene TRBV5-1 combines with J gene TRBJ1-1; D perhaps matches TRBD1 (6 bases). Per germline, CDR1 SGHRS and CDR2 YFSETQ. CDR3 length: 15 amino acids. V was trimmed by 8 bases and J by 3 bases, leaving 20 bases between them.